There are many counts of the clone carrying this T cell receptor (beta chain). The sample belongs to a study of regulatory T cells in long-lasting Graves disease. CDR1 is LGHDT and CDR2 is YNNKEL in the germline V gene (reference sequence). This CDR3 spans 14 amino acids. The V and J ends lost 1 base and 1 base respectively, with 7 bases between them. The sample's time point: newly diagnosed GD, antithyroid drugs for less than 3 months. Extracted RNA from PBMCs served as the source of the TCR library. CDR3-region Arm-PCR and iRepertoire HTBI primers produced the TCR beta libraries. TCRdb re-called the multiplex PCR reads through MiXCR, storing one row per CDR3 protein. Of 350,000 to 450,000 distinct CDR3 sequences in the sample, over 15% were seen once. This sample was shared with a second study, whose subject was T cells in Graves' hyperthyroidism and ophthalmopathy. That source notes: Exclusion of patients followed from uncontrolled infection, other autoimmune disease, pregnancy or lactation. In the first-round RT-PCR of the TCR CDR3, the HTBI primer set was used. Most thyroid clonotypes expanded above 0.001 were also detected in blood. From stable hyperthyroidism, ophthalmopathy was set apart by a 13 V-J model.

The source is a man aged 35 to 55 with Graves disease. The starting material was peripheral blood mononuclear cells (PBMCs), obtained at new diagnosis, from a patient treated with antithyroid drugs. J is TRBJ1-2 and V is TRBV3-1, with D tentatively TRBD1 (5 bases). In DNA form, the CDR3 reads TGTGCCAGCAGCCAAGGGGGGGTTAACTATGGCTACACCTTC. The encoded protein is CASSQGGVNYGYTF.